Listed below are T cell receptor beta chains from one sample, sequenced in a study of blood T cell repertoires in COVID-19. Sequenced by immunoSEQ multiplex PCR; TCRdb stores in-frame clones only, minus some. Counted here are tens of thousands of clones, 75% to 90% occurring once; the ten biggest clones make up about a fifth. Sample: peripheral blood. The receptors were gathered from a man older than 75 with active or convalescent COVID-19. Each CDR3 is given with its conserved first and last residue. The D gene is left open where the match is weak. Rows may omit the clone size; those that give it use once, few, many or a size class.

CASSGGTSSYEQYF TGTGCCAGCAGCGGAGGCACGAGCTCCTACGAGCAGTACTTC . TRBV9 once TRBJ2-7
CASSTPGHNNFPVQF TGTGCCAGCAGCACACCGGGACACAATAATTTCCCCGTCCAGTTC . TRBV21-1 . TRBJ2-7
CASSSRDTEAFF TGTGCCAGCAGCTCGCGGGACACTGAAGCTTTCTTT . TRBV18 . TRBJ1-1
CASSLASSGDTQYF TGCGCCAGCAGCTTGGCCTCCTCAGGTGATACGCAGTATTTT . TRBV5-1 . TRBJ2-3
CACLQGNTDNEQFF TGTGCCTGTCTACAGGGAAACACGGACAATGAGCAGTTCTTC . TRBV30 . TRBJ2-1
CASSLEGRVQYF TGTGCCAGCAGTTTGGAGGGCAGGGTCCAGTACTTC . TRBV11-2 . TRBJ2-5
CASSEPARYEQYF TGCGCCAGCAGTGAGCCAGCTAGGTACGAGCAGTACTTC . TRBV10-2 . TRBJ2-7
CASSLTGTGGINTQYF TGTGCCAGCAGTTTAACGGGGACAGGGGGCATAAATACGCAGTATTTT TRBD1 TRBV28 . TRBJ2-3
CASSLSQHLGDTF TGTGCCAGCAGCTTAAGTCAACATCTAGGCGACACCTTC . TRBV7-2 . TRBJ1-2
CASSLLSQGAREQFF TGTGCCAGCAGCTTATTATCACAGGGGGCAAGGGAGCAGTTCTTC TRBD1 TRBV7-6 . TRBJ2-1
CASSLISGGTRSYEQYF TGTGCCAGCAGCTTGATTAGCGGGGGGACCCGATCCTACGAGCAGTACTTC TRBD2 TRBV7-2 once TRBJ2-7
CAISEWTKGQPQHF TGTGCCATCAGTGAGTGGACAAAGGGTCAGCCCCAGCATTTT . TRBV10-3 . TRBJ1-5
CASSPGTSFYTIYF TGTGCCAGCAGTCCGGGGACTTCTTTTTACACCATATATTTT . TRBV7-2 . TRBJ1-3
CAISEPGQGGDEQYF TGTGCCATCAGTGAGCCAGGACAGGGGGGCGACGAGCAGTACTTC TRBD1 TRBV10-3 . TRBJ2-7
CAWTSPWGVLVEAFF TGTGCCTGGACTTCACCTTGGGGAGTTTTGGTTGAAGCTTTCTTT . TRBV30 . TRBJ1-1